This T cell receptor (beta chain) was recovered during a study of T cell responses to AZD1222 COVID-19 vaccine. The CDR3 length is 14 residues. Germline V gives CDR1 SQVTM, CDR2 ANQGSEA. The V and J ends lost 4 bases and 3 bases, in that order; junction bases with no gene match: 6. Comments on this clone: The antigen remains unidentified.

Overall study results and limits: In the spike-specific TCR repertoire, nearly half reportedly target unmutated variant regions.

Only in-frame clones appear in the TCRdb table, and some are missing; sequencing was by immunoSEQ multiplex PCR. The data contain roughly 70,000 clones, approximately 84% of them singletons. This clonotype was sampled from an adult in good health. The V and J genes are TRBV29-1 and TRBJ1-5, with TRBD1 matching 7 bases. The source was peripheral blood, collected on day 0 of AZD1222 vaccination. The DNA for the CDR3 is TGCAGCGTTGTGGTAGGGGGCTACAATCAGCCCCAGCATTTT. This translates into CSVVVGGYNQPQHF. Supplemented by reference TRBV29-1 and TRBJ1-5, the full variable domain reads SAVISQKPSRDICQRGTSLTIQCQVDSQVTMMFWYRQQPGQSLTLIATANQGSEATYESGFVIDKFPISRPNLTFSTLTVSNMSPEDSSIYLCSVVVGGYNQPQHFGDGTRLSIL.